This T cell receptor (beta chain) derives from a study of identifying expanded T cells in peripheral blood. Comment on this clone: Antigen specificity is unknown.

V was clipped by 0 bases and J by 7 bases, with 15 bases between them. This CDR3 spans 15 amino acids. In germline, CDR1 is MGHRA, CDR2 YSYEKL. During the collection period, no donor immune events like infections were recorded. Using immunoSEQ multiplex PCR, the repertoire was profiled, and TCRdb retains in-frame clones only, with some absent. This table holds around 81,000 clones, roughly 81% found once. Whole-study results and caveats: Technical replicates showed approximately 1.2 changed clones; two weeks roughly 16; four weeks 19. Variance in clone template counts between approximately two-week samples significantly increased with total template count across all healthy donors.

Sample: blood. The gene calls are TRBV4-1 and TRBJ1-2; no firm D call. The clonotype was recovered from a person aged 18 to 75 in good health. The CDR3 region has the DNA TGCGCCAGCAGCCAAGACAGCGGACCAGCCTTTGGCTACACCTTC. Translated, it gives CASSQDSGPAFGYTF.